These 25 T cell receptor beta chains share one sample of origin, sequenced in a study of technical replicates of blood from several donors. The assay was immunoSEQ multiplex PCR, and TCRdb's table has in-frame clones only and misses some. The data show 100,000 or so clones, over 90% seen once. The sample comprised T cells isolated from PBMCs. These receptors all come from a human donor in good health.

The J gene is TRBJ2-1, the V gene TRBV14; D is ambiguous. Germline CDR1 is SGHDN and CDR2 is FVKESK. The V and J ends lost 4 bases and 4 bases respectively, with 26 bases between them. The CDR3 totals 19 residues. The CDR3: CASSLQKTGGYVMYNEQFF. CDR3 nucleotides: TGTGCCAGCAGCCTTCAAAAGACCGGCGGCTACGTAATGTACAATGAGCAGTTCTTC.

The J gene is TRBJ1-1, the V gene TRBV5-1, with 8 nucleotides matching TRBD1. The germline CDR1 and CDR2 sequences are SGHRS and YFSETQ. With 4 bases clipped from V and 3 bases from J, the junction kept 5 bases outside the gene matches. The CDR3 covers 14 residues. CDR3 nucleotides: TGCGCCAGCAGCGTAGGACAGGGCGACACTGAAGCTTTCTTT. Its translation: CASSVGQGDTEAFF.

The chain carries TRBV4-2 and TRBJ2-1; D is unresolved. Trimming took 1 base from V and 5 from J, leaving 6 bases between them. Germline CDR1 LGHNA, CDR2 YNFKEQ. The CDR3 contains 13 residues. CDR3 residues: CASSQVQNNEQFF. The CDR3 DNA sequence: TGTGCCAGCAGCCAAGTCCAAAACAATGAGCAGTTCTTC.

The genes are TRBV4-1 and TRBJ2-7, with D possibly matching TRBD1 (7 bases). This CDR3 has 17 amino acids. V was clipped by 4 bases and J by 0 bases, with 19 bases between them. CDR1 and CDR2 (germline): MGHRA, YSYEKL. The CDR3 protein is CASSPEGGRGFSYEQYF. The CDR3 DNA follows: TGCGCCAGCAGCCCGGAGGGTGGCAGGGGGTTCTCCTACGAGCAGTACTTC.

The gene calls are TRBV15 and TRBJ1-2; possible D gene TRBD1, 6 bases. V lost 0 bases and J 8 bases, leaving 19 bases between the germline ends. Germline V CDR1 and CDR2: LNHNV, YYDKDF (reference sequence). The length of the CDR3 is 16 residues. The CDR3 DNA reads TGTGCCACCAGCAGAGATCTTAAGGCAGGGGAAGGCGGCTACACCTTC. Translation: CATSRDLKAGEGGYTF.

The J gene is TRBJ1-2, the V gene TRBV19, with D tentatively TRBD1 (5 bases). V was cut by 5 bases and J by 4 bases, with 26 bases left in between. The germline CDR1 and CDR2 sequences are LNHDA and SQIVND (reference sequence). The CDR3 loop spans 18 amino acids. The CDR3 region is CASSGQGVKGPTTYGYTF. CDR3 coding DNA: TGTGCCAGTAGTGGGCAAGGGGTGAAGGGCCCCACGACCTATGGCTACACCTTC.

V is TRBV19 and J is TRBJ1-1, with 8 positions matching TRBD1. The germline gives CDR1 LNHDA, CDR2 SQIVND (reference sequence). V was pared by 4 bases and J by 6 bases, with 1 base of the junction left unmatched. The length of the CDR3 is 12 residues. The CDR3 DNA follows: TGTGCCAGTAGTACAGGGGGCTCTGAAGCTTTCTTT. It translates to CASSTGGSEAFF.

This sequence joins TRBV9 and TRBJ1-2; 9 nucleotides align to TRBD1. The V gene's germline CDR1 is SGDLS and CDR2 YYNGEE. With V trimmed by 3 bases and J by 4 bases, 4 bases remained unmatched. The CDR3 covers 14 residues. In nucleotides, the CDR3 is TGTGCCAGCAGCGACGGGACAGGGATCTATGGCTACACCTTC. Translation: CASSDGTGIYGYTF.

The J gene is TRBJ1-2, the V gene TRBV6-1; D is unresolved. The CDR3 has 14 residues. Germline lookup yields CDR1 MNHNS and CDR2 SASEGT. Between the trimmed V and J ends, which lost 4 bases and 3 bases, there was a span of 12 bases. This CDR3 is CASSVPIRDYGYTF. CDR3 nucleotides: TGTGCCAGCAGTGTGCCAATACGGGACTATGGCTACACCTTC.

V and J are TRBV19 and TRBJ2-1; D is perhaps TRBD1 (5 bases). Trimming cost V 3 bases and J 3 bases, with 15 bases left between them. The germline gives CDR1 LNHDA, CDR2 SQIVND (reference sequence). CDR3 length equals 16 residues. The CDR3 reads CASSIRAYKFYNEQFF. CDR3 nucleotide sequence: TGTGCCAGTAGTATCAGGGCCTATAAGTTCTACAATGAGCAGTTCTTC.

CDR3: CATLAGVTNEQFF. The CDR3 bases are TGTGCCACCTTAGCGGGAGTTACCAATGAGCAGTTCTTC. The chain employs TRBV10-3 and TRBJ2-1, with TRBD2 matching 9 bases. V gave up 10 bases and J gave up 6 bases; unmatched junction bases: 7. CDR1 and CDR2 (germline): ENHRY, SYGVKD. The length of the CDR3 is 13 residues.

The rearrangement links TRBV5-1 to TRBJ2-7, with 11 positions matching TRBD2. CDR3 length: 15 amino acids. The germline gives CDR1 SGHRS, CDR2 YFSETQ. Trimming took 1 base from V and 3 from J; bases not matched to a gene: 3. CDR3 sequence reads: CASSLTSGSNYEQYF. The CDR3 DNA follows: TGCGCCAGCAGCTTGACTAGCGGGAGTAACTACGAGCAGTACTTC. Complete variable domain (other parts from reference TRBV5-1 and TRBJ2-7): KAGVTQTPRYLIKTRGQQVTLSCSPISGHRSVSWYQQTPGQGLQFLFEYFSETQRNKGNFPGRFSGRQFSNSRSEMNVSTLELGDSALYLCASSLTSGSNYEQYFGPGTRLTVT.

The J gene is TRBJ2-3, the V gene TRBV10-1, with D unclear. Germline V gives CDR1 WNHNN, CDR2 SYGVQD (reference sequence). The CDR3 has 13 residues. The V end lost 4 bases, the J end lost 3 bases, and 8 bases lay between the germline ends. The CDR3 DNA sequence: TGCGCCAGCAGTGTTGCGGAGACAGATACGCAGTATTTT. Its protein product is CASSVAETDTQYF.

The chain is built from TRBV10-1 and TRBJ2-7; no clear D gene. The CDR3 sequence is 12 residues long. Germline CDR1 WNHNN, CDR2 SYGVQD (reference sequence). V dropped 5 bases and J dropped 5 bases, with 10 bases sitting between them. The CDR3 bases are TGCGCCAGCAGTCCATCGAGGAACGAGCAGTACTTC. This encodes CASSPSRNEQYF.

CDR3 sequence (DNA): TGCGCCAGCAGCCAGAAACGTGAGGGCCAGCCCCAGCATTTT. It codes for CASSQKREGQPQHF. This rearrangement joins TRBV4-1 to TRBJ1-5; D unclear. This CDR3 comprises 14 residues. CDR1 is MGHRA and CDR2 is YSYEKL in the germline V gene. V was clipped by 3 bases and J by 7 bases, with 13 bases between them.

This sequence joins TRBV29-1 and TRBJ1-1, with 10 bases matching TRBD1. Germline CDR1 reads SQVTM; CDR2 reads ANQGSEA. V shed 7 bases and J 2 bases; nucleotides not matched to a gene: 16. The CDR3 totals 17 residues. Written as DNA, the CDR3 is TGCAGCGCCCCGCCTCCGGGACAGGGGCCCTATAACACTGAAGCTTTCTTT. Its translation is CSAPPPGQGPYNTEAFF.

The chain recombines TRBV4-1 with TRBJ1-5; D might be TRBD1 (6 bases). There are 18 residues in the CDR3. Germline values: CDR1 MGHRA, CDR2 YSYEKL. V lost 2 bases and J 4 bases, leaving 21 bases between the germline ends. The CDR3 spells CASSQYITQGYSNQPQHF. The CDR3 DNA reads as TGCGCCAGCAGCCAATATATTACACAGGGTTACAGTAATCAGCCCCAGCATTTT.

The gene calls are TRBV6-5 and TRBJ1-1; D is unresolved. The CDR3 runs 15 residues. CDR1 and CDR2 from the germline V gene are MNHEY and SVGAGI. Trimming took 2 bases from V and 4 from J, leaving 14 bases between them. CDR3 region: CASSYDSRFGTEAFF. The CDR3 DNA reads TGTGCCAGCAGTTACGATTCGCGGTTTGGCACTGAAGCTTTCTTT.

The DNA for the CDR3 is TGTGCCAGCTCACCAAAGACAGAAGGTGGCTACACCTTC. Amino acid sequence: CASSPKTEGGYTF. The chain recombines TRBV18 with TRBJ1-2; the D gene is possibly TRBD1 (5 bases). Deletions cut 2 bases from V and 7 bases from J, with 11 bases between. Germline V gene lookup returns CDR1 KGHSH and CDR2 LQKENI. This CDR3 region has 13 residues.

V is TRBV5-1 and J is TRBJ2-7; 10 nucleotides match TRBD2. CDR1 and CDR2 from the germline V gene are SGHRS and YFSETQ. The trim removed 3 bases at V and 2 bases at J, leaving 11 bases unmatched. There are 17 residues in the CDR3. The CDR3 sequence: CASSSSLAGAGAYEQYF. As DNA, the CDR3 is TGCGCCAGCAGCTCATCTCTAGCGGGAGCGGGAGCCTACGAGCAGTACTTC.

The gene calls are TRBV4-1 and TRBJ2-7; D gene unclear. Germline V gene data show CDR1 as MGHRA and CDR2 as YSYEKL. Trimming pared 1 base from V and 9 bases from J, leaving 16 bases between. The CDR3 totals 14 residues. The CDR3 here is CASSQGLQLNGQYF. The DNA of the CDR3 is TGCGCCAGCAGCCAAGGATTACAGCTTAACGGGCAGTACTTC.

The chain is built from TRBV7-2 and TRBJ2-3, with 9 bases aligning to TRBD2. The CDR3 covers 17 residues. Germline CDR1 SGHTA, CDR2 FQGNSA. J gave up 6 bases and V 2 bases, and 12 bases lay outside the gene matches. In DNA form, the CDR3 reads TGTGCCAGCAGCTTATTTCGGGCTAGCGGGGTTAGCGATACGCAGTATTTT. Protein: CASSLFRASGVSDTQYF.

The chain couples TRBV4-2 to TRBJ1-2; D gene uncertain. V lost 4 bases and J lost 4, with 16 bases in between. The CDR3 is 15 residues long. Germline loops: CDR1 LGHNA, CDR2 YNFKEQ. CDR3 bases: TGTGCCAGCAGCCCCCGGTCAGCGGCCCTCTATGGCTACACCTTC. It is translated as CASSPRSAALYGYTF.

The chain employs TRBV6-4 and TRBJ2-3; TRBD2 matches 10 bases. The junction had 6 bases not matched to a gene; V was cut back by 4 bases and J by 2 bases. The CDR3 extends over 16 amino acids. Germline CDR1 reads MRHNA; CDR2 reads SNTAGT. DNA for the CDR3: TGTGCCAGCAGTGTAAATAGCGGGAGGCCCACAGATACGCAGTATTTT. Translating it yields CASSVNSGRPTDTQYF.

The V and J genes are TRBV7-9 and TRBJ2-7; D might be TRBD2 (5 bases). This CDR3 region has 19 residues. V was trimmed by 1 base and J by 1 base, leaving 23 bases between them. Germline V gene sequence: CDR1 SEHNR, CDR2 FQNEAQ (reference sequence). The CDR3 sequence is CASSLGLTAGPQDSYEQYF. CDR3 DNA: TGTGCCAGCAGCTTAGGTCTAACGGCGGGTCCTCAGGATTCCTACGAGCAGTACTTC.